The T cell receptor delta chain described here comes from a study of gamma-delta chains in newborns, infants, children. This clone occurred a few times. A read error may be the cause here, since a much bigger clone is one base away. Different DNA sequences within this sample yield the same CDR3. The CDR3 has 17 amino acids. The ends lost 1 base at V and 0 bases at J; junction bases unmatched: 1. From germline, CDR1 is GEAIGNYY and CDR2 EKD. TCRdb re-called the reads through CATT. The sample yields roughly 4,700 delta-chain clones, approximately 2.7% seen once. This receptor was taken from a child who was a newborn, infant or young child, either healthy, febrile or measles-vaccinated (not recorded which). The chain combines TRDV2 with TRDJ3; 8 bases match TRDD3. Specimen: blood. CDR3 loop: CACDTTGGSWDTRQMFF. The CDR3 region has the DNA TGTGCCTGTGACACTACTGGGGGCTCCTGGGACACCCGACAGATGTTTTTC.